The entry below gives a single TCR beta chain sequence along with its context. Its antigen remains unidentified. Per-base qualities were not stored, and no clone one base away is much larger. The protocol used for the library was the immunoSEQ multiplex PCR assay. For the multiplex PCR, a mixture combining 60 forward primers for TCR Vbeta segments and 13 reverse primers for TCR Jbeta segments was used. The CDR3 region of rearranged TCR beta genes was amplified from genomic DNA by a multiplex PCR assay. The Illumina HiSeq System was used to sequence the amplified TCR beta libraries as 87-base-pair reads. Concerning the study's data processing: Across the 640 or so repertoires, a later analysis counted 75 million to 90 million unique TCR beta chains, approximately 10 million of which were shared by at least two donors. A nearest-neighbor algorithm error-corrected the raw reads and collapsed the reads into unique sequences, merging closely related sequences to remove PCR and sequencing errors. To assign V, D and J gene segments, CDR3 sequences were aligned to IMGT reference sequences. Each retained sequence needed at least a six-nucleotide match to both a V gene segment and a J gene segment. A rearrangement was called productive if the CDR3 had no stop codons and remained in frame with V and J, and every other rearrangement was called non-productive. Following IMGT convention, CDR3 was defined as the stretch from the second conserved V-encoded cysteine to the conserved J-encoded phenylalanine. The earlier analysis of 550 to 650 of the donors excluded any sequence lacking an unambiguous match to a single V gene segment. In an earlier analysis of more than 500 of the donors, a V segment was called functional when productive rearrangements were above 56.7%, and segregating when the standard deviation between donors exceeded 5%. A statistical classification framework was developed to diagnose cytomegalovirus status using the catalog of TCR beta chain sequences. A later analysis assigned V and J genes by comparing TCR nucleotide sequences with IMGT/GENE-DB human TR gene sequences. The TCRdist pipeline was used in a later analysis to assign CDR3 sequences and most-parsimonious VDJ recombination scenarios. In a later analysis, every TCR beta chain was defined by the combination of its CDR3 amino acid sequence and its V-gene family, and reads without a unique V-gene family were dropped. A later analysis removed 550 to 700 highly shared, low-generation-probability nucleotide sequences to deal with suspected cross-contamination and a sequencing artifact. A later analysis calculated a clonal expansion index for each public chain from normalized within-repertoire ranks of inferred template counts. Generation probabilities in a later analysis came from a VDJ recombination model fitted to out-of-frame rearrangements, and those results were checked against IGoR. A later analysis scored TCR-TCR, TCR-HLA and TCR-CMV co-occurrence with hypergeometric tests, applying a repertoire-size bias correction to TCR pairs. False discovery rates were estimated in a later analysis by permuting HLA or CMV assignments 20 times. In a later analysis, co-occurring TCRs were grouped using DBSCAN, and TCRdist sequence similarity was added for clustering within HLA-allele-positive subsets. Repertoires with fewer than 30,000 or more than 120,000 public chains, plus five repertoires with anomalous nucleotide sharing, were excluded from co-occurrence clustering. The clones in this table, taken by TCRdb from immuneACCESS, are in-frame only. Not every clone is retained; where verified, under half of the shortfall comes from an unresolved V gene, and the cause of the rest is unknown. The D gene and trimming were derived from the DNA, and the V and J assignments and clone size from that table. This sample lists around 97,000 clones; approximately 85% were detected once. The ten largest clones add up to roughly 5% of the sample.

As encoded in the germline V gene, CDR1 is SNHLY while CDR2 is FYNNEI. Trimming at the junction amounts to 6 bases on V and 3 bases on J, and the germline ends lie 15 bases apart. The CDR3 sequence holds 15 residues, the cysteine and phenylalanine included. Kept here is only the CDR3 DNA, which spans 45 bases and is read in frame from base 1. The data derive from a study of cytomegalovirus exposure and HLA in healthy donors (dated 2017 in TCRdb). As for the study more broadly: In an earlier analysis of some 610 of the donors, around 300 Gb of sequence data and 100 million or so unique TCR beta sequences from roughly 180 million T cells were reported. Both class I and class II loci were covered by HLA typing, at four-digit resolution. The study used immunosequencing to profile the T cell repertoires of approximately 630 subjects and linked those repertoires to cytomegalovirus serostatus. Along with the approximately 700-subject first cohort, a separate validation cohort of over a hundred different subjects was used. All discovery cohort repertoires had been generated on a single sequencing platform. On average, roughly 250,000 unique TCR beta nucleotide sequences were sequenced per donor among 398 genotyped donors of the cohort, with 15% to 20% of those sequences being non-productive. Rather than drawing on any new phenotypic data, the later analysis identified candidate immune exposures from TCR beta sequences and the way those sequences occurred across donors. An earlier analysis of fewer than 700 of the donors applied high-throughput TCR beta sequencing to assess whether each TCR beta V gene segment acted as functional or pseudogenic. The genetic ancestry cluster associated with self-reported Caucasian donors included over 65% of the approximately 400 genotyped donors. An early release that covered roughly 600 HLA-typed donors contained approximately 300 gigabases of sequencing data and around 80 million unique TCR sequences. Roughly 5 DR-DQ haplotypes were treated as single units for association and clustering because of strong linkage in the cohort. The number of typed donors differed by locus: about 620-640 for A, B, C, DRB1 and DQB1; approximately 530 for DQA1; approximately 600 for DPA1; and around 490 for DPB1. To study patterns of TCR occurrence, a later analysis re-analyzed previously published TCR beta repertoires from around 700 donors and added high-resolution HLA genotyping. The aim of the study was to test whether cataloging public T cell receptors could identify signatures of past pathogen exposure. Genome-wide SNP genotypes for about 60% of the 666 donors were used in a later genetic analysis, which treated that subset as a discovery cohort. Donor age, sex, ethnicity and CMV serostatus were compiled alongside the repertoire data. To predict cytomegalovirus infection status, the study combined high-throughput TCR immunosequencing, statistical association of individual TCRs with disease status, and machine learning.

In total, approximately 610 healthy bone marrow donors made up the cohort. All cohort members were sampled while nominally healthy, although unrecorded immune exposures were likely present. The donor was CMV seropositive and was included in the group of approximately 300 seropositive cohort members. A peripheral blood sample was collected from each donor, and TCR beta sequencing was performed on peripheral blood mononuclear cells. Genomic DNA extraction from the blood cell samples was performed with the Qiagen DNeasy Blood Extraction Kit. Beyond this particular receptor, the publication reports: Because HLA typing was unavailable for some donors at each locus, only the typed subset was used in association tests. Assigning TCR associations to individual alleles was difficult when HLA alleles, especially DR and DQ, strongly co-occurred. Broadly in line with IMGT annotations, most TCR beta V segments showed up in productive rearrangements about 90% or about 30% of the time in an earlier analysis of 587 of the donors. This cohort had only TCR beta chains sequenced, and the lack of alpha or paired-chain data limited which features could be detected. While some public TCRs were present in many individuals, most TCR sequences turned up only very rarely across donors. At a false discovery rate of 0.05, a later analysis linked 16,951 TCR beta sequences to specific HLA alleles. An association between a missense DCLRE1C variant and V-gene and J-gene trimming of TCR beta chains was found in a later genetic analysis and replicated in an independent cohort. The earlier analysis of approximately 560 of the donors excluded some 15 rarely observed V segments, including chromosome 9 orphons, because counts were too low. For the cohort, immune exposure information was limited to CMV serostatus. Compared with the approximately 710-donor mean, donors in an Asian-associated ancestry cluster had fewer N-insertions in productive TCRs, according to a later genetic analysis. The sequencing pipeline was judged likely to have produced a cluster of highly shared sequence variants as a technical artifact. In a later analysis, most CMV-associated TCR beta chains were found to appear HLA-restricted, with HLA associations seemingly driven largely by CMV exposure. The classifier was reported to diagnose cytomegalovirus status with high specificity and sensitivity in both the original and validation cohorts. A further reported finding was that TCR beta sequences accurately predicted the HLA-A and HLA-B alleles for most subjects in the first cohort. According to the authors, the approach could potentially be generalized to other disease states and immunological phenotypes. Some IMGT-functional V segments, including TRBV6-2 and TRBV6-3, could not be told apart with the 87-base-pair reads, so those segments were excluded. Compared with equally common non-associated chains, HLA-associated TCR beta chains in a later analysis were more clonally expanded and had lower generation probabilities. In a later analysis, several top co-occurrence clusters were reported to appear linked to parvovirus B19, influenza, CMV and Epstein-Barr virus. Roughly uniform sequencing depth across donors was assumed in presence/absence analyses, although this assumption may not hold. The study gave a list of about 170 TCR beta chains associated with cytomegalovirus. In vitro tests confirmed that three of the cytomegalovirus-associated TCR beta chains recognize cytomegalovirus antigens. Linkage disequilibrium might explain the correlated functional status among segregating V segments, but an unknown experimental factor could not be ruled out. In a later analysis, TCR association rates were found to vary across HLA loci, with the most associated TCRs seen for DRB1 alleles and the fewest for HLA-C alleles.

The sequence joins TRBV2 to TRBJ1-5, with TRBD1 tentatively as D gene (6 bases match). The clonotype was recovered from a man aged 40-50 years in good health and CMV-seropositive. The sequenced sample was PBMCs. The nucleotide sequence is TGTGCCAGCAGCGCCGGACAGCTTAACAATCAGCCCCAGCATTTT. Its translation reads: CASSAGQLNNQPQHF.